The clone carrying this T cell receptor beta chain was counted at least ten times. Antigen specificity is unknown. The source of the sample is a study of post-analysis software for immune sequencing data. Study-level results: Controls had lower frequencies than patients of 4 or 5 TRBV segments, which included TRBV5-6, TRBV5-1 and TRBV20-1.

Built from TCR beta cDNA, the libraries had unique molecular identifiers in them. From the PCR reads, TCRdb called clonotypes with MiXCR, one entry per CDR3 protein. This sample yields some 240,000 distinct CDR3 sequences, of which 35% to 45% are seen a single time; around 4.8% belongs to the top ten. Germline V gene data show CDR1 as SGHRS and CDR2 as YFSETQ. J was trimmed by 8 bases and V by 4 bases; bases with no gene match: 12. The CDR3 is 16 residues long. This TCR derives from a girl aged 5 to 17 with multiple sclerosis. The genes are TRBV5-1 and TRBJ2-1, with 10 bases fitting TRBD2. The specimen sequenced was blood. In nucleotides, the CDR3 is TGCGCCAGCAGCGGAGCCGGGGGGACTAGCGTCTATGAGCAGTTCTTC. It yields the protein CASSGAGGTSVYEQFF.